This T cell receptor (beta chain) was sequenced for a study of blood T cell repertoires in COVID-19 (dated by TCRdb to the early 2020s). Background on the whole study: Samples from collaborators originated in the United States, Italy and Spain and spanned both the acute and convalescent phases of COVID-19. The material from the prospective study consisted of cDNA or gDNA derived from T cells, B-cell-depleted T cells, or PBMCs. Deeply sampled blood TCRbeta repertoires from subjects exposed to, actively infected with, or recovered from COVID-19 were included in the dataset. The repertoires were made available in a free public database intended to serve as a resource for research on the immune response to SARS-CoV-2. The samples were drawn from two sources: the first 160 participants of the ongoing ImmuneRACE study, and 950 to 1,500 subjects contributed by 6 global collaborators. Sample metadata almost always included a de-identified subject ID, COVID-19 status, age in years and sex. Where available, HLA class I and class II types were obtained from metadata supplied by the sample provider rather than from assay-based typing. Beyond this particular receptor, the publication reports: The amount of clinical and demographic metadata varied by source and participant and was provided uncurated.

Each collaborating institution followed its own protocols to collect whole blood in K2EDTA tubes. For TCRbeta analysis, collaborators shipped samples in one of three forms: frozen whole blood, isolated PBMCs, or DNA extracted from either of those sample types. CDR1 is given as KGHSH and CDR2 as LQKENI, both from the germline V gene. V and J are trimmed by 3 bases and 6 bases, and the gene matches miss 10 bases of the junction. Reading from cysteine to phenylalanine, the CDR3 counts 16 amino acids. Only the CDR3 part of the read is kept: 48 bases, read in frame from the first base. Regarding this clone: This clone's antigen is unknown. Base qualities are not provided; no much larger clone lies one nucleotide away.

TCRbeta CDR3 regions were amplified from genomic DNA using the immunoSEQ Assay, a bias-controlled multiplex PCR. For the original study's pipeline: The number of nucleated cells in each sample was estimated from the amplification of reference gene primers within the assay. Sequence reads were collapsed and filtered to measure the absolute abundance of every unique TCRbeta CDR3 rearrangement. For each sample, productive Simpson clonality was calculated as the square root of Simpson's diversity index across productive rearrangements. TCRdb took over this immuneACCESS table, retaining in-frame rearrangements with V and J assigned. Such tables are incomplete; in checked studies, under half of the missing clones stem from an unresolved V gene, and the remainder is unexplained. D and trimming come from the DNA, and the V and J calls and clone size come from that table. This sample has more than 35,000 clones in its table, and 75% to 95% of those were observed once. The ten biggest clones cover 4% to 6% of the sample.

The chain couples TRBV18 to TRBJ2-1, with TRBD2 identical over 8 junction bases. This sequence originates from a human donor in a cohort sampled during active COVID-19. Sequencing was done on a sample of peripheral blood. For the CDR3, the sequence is CASSPDQAGVGNEQFF. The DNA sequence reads TGTGCCAGCTCACCTGACCAAGCGGGGGTGGGCAATGAGCAGTTCTTC.